This TCR beta chain was observed in a study of shared clonotypes between healthy human individuals. The data were produced by immunoSEQ multiplex PCR, yet TCRdb's version contains in-frame clones alone and is incomplete. The sample holds 2 million to 2.5 million clones; 90% to 97% are singletons and the top ten take roughly 0.13%. Looked up from germline, CDR1 is SNHLY and CDR2 is FYNNEI. The CDR3 consists of 14 residues. V was pared by 4 bases and J by 8 bases, with 14 bases between. Sequencing was done on a sample of naive CD4+ T cells sorted from blood. The subset: CD45RA+ positively selected. The genes are TRBV2 and TRBJ1-4; D call uncertain. This clonotype was sampled from a young man in good health. CDR3 nucleotides: TGTGCCAGCAGTGGCGGGAGGTCTAGGGAAAAACTGTTTTTT. Protein product: CASSGGRSREKLFF.